This TCR beta chain stems from a study of spatial heterogeneity in lung cancer. TCRdb re-derived calls from the 5' RACE reads in MiXCR, one entry per CDR3 protein. The table lists 8,200 or so distinct CDR3 sequences, around 7% of them singletons. General observations from the study: The number of expanded tumor alpha and beta chains correlated with mutation number.

This clonotype has a count of ten or more. Its antigen is not known. V was trimmed by 7 bases and J by 3 bases, leaving 13 bases between them. There are 13 residues in the CDR3. Germline CDR1 LNHDA, CDR2 SQIVND (reference sequence). This sample's time point: sample taken at primary tumor resection. The J gene is TRBJ2-7, the V gene TRBV19; D remains ambiguous. The sequence derives from a male donor with early-stage non-small cell lung cancer. The sample consisted of lung tumor tissue, taken at surgery. The CDR3 sequence is CASTQSVSYEQYF. Written as DNA, the CDR3 is TGTGCCAGTACCCAATCAGTGAGCTACGAGCAGTACTTC. Looking up the rest from reference TRBV19 and TRBJ2-7 gives the full variable domain: DGGITQSPKYLFRKEGQNVTLSCEQNLNHDAMYWYRQDPGQGLRLIYYSQIVNDFQKGDIAEGYSVSREKKESFPLTVTSAQKNPTAFYLCASTQSVSYEQYFGPGTRLTVT.